This T cell receptor (beta chain) was retrieved from a study of beta chain features in type 1 diabetes. Concerning this clone: Its antigen is undetermined.

What was sequenced were expressed TCRB transcripts, since all of the isolated RNA had been reverse transcribed. Each sample of naive, central memory or regulatory T cells had, on average, about 3.6 million reads. The assay was immunoSEQ multiplex PCR, and TCRdb's table has in-frame clones only and misses some. This table has some 370,000 clones, around a tenth appearing once. Germline CDR1 is SGHNT and CDR2 is YYREEE (reference sequence). The CDR3 spans 13 residues. Cell sorting via CD45RO/CCR7/CD25/CD127/CD95/CD27 was performed to obtain CD4+ naive, central memory, regulatory and stem cell-like memory cells. Study-level results: TCRB CDR3 length was moderately but significantly reduced in all four CD4+ subsets of Type 1 diabetes patients. Sampled from patients, naive, central memory and Treg TCRB repertoires appeared more similar than those sampled from healthy donors. Type 1 diabetes patients had VDJ junctions that carried fewer insertions and more deletions.

The chain has TRBV5-4 and TRBJ2-5; the match to TRBD2 covers 10 bases. The material sequenced was central memory CD4+ T cells from blood. This clonotype originated in a man aged 30 to 45 with type 1 diabetes. This CDR3 reads CATGTSDAETQYF. The CDR3 coding sequence is TGTGCTACCGGGACTAGCGACGCGGAGACCCAGTACTTC.